The sequence of this T cell receptor (beta chain) was determined in a study of blood T cell repertoires in COVID-19. The table came from immunoSEQ multiplex PCR; TCRdb's copy has only in-frame clones and leaves some out. The repertoire holds approximately 200,000 clones, 65% to 90% seen once, with roughly 10% in the top ten. The CDR3 sequence is 14 residues long. V lost 2 bases to trimming and J lost 6 bases, with 10 bases between them. Germline lookup yields CDR1 MNHEY and CDR2 SVGAGI. This clone showed up just once. The genes are TRBV6-5 and TRBJ1-4, with D maybe TRBD1 (6 bases). The clonotype originates from a man between 35 and 55 years old who had recovered from COVID-19. Sequencing was done on a sample of PBMCs or T cells enriched from blood (not recorded which). The CDR3 reads CASSYVGHHEKLFF. The CDR3 DNA sequence: TGTGCCAGCAGTTACGTGGGACATCATGAAAAACTGTTTTTT.